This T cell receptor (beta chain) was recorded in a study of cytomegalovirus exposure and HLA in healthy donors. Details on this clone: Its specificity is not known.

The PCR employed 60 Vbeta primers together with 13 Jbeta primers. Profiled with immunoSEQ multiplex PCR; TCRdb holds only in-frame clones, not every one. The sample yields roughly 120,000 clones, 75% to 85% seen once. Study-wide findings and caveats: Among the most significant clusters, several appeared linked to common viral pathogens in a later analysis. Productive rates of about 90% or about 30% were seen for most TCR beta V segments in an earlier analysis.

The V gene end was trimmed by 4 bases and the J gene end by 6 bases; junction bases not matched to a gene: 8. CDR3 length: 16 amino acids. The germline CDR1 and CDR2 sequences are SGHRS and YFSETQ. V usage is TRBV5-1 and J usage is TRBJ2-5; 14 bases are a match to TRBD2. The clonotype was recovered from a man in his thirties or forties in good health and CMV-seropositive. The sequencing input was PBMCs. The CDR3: CASSRGTSGSMKTQYF. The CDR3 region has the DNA TGCGCCAGCAGCCGCGGGACTAGCGGGAGTATGAAGACCCAGTACTTC.